The T cell receptor (beta chain) under discussion was sequenced for a study of T cell repertoires in cytomegalovirus infection. Study-level background: Based on public TCR beta signatures, there were indications of CMV infection and of a matching HLA type.

TCRdb recomputed calls from the reads with MiXCR, one row per CDR3 protein. The repertoire holds fewer than 1,000,000 distinct CDR3 sequences, with about a third as singletons. This clonotype turned up a few times. The antigen is unknown. The TCR was taken from a human donor in good health (CMV status not recorded). Some clones in this sample may be carry-over from other donors' samples. This specimen consisted of cultured CD8+ T cells from PBMCs, obtained from culture after CMV antigen stimulation.

Here the CDR3 reads CASSPSAAGILTDTQYF. CDR3 DNA: TGTGCCAGCAGCCCCTCTGCTGCGGGGATACTCACAGATACGCAGTATTTT. This chain uses TRBV7-6 with TRBJ2-3, with D tentatively TRBD2 (6 bases). Per the germline V gene, CDR1 is SGHVS and CDR2 is FNYEAQ. The CDR3 length is 17 residues. Trimming left V 5 bases short and J 2 bases short, with 20 bases between. Looking up the rest from reference TRBV7-6 and TRBJ2-3 gives the full variable domain: GAGVSQSPRYKVTKRGQDVALRCDPISGHVSLYWYRQALGQGPEFLTYFNYEAQQDKSGLPNDRFSAERPEGSISTLTIQRTEQRDSAMYRCASSPSAAGILTDTQYFGPGTRLTVL.